The rows below give T cell receptor beta chains drawn from one sample of a study of T cell responses to AZD1222 COVID-19 vaccine. Here immunoSEQ multiplex PCR was the method, and the copy in TCRdb shows in-frame clones only, minus some. The table includes 80,000 to 100,000 clones, about 90% detected once. This material consisted of peripheral blood, taken on day 0 of MenACWY control vaccination. All receptors derive from an adult in good health. CDR3s include the opening cysteine and the closing phenylalanine or tryptophan. A D gene is named only where the DNA matches it firmly. Part of the rows lack a size; the others show once, few, many or a class for expanded clones.

J	D	V	size	CDR3	DNA
TRBJ2-7	NA	TRBV7-2	NA	CASSLSYEQYF	TGTGCCAGCAGCTTAAGCTACGAGCAGTACTTC
TRBJ1-1	NA	TRBV5-6	NA	CASSSIDRNTEAFF	TGTGCCAGCAGCTCCATCGACAGGAACACTGAAGCTTTCTTT
TRBJ2-7	TRBD1	TRBV7-4	NA	CASSLDQGAICYEQYF	TGTGCCAGCAGCTTAGACCAGGGGGCGATTTGTTACGAGCAGTACTTC
TRBJ1-1	NA	TRBV9	NA	CASSGGGRTFF	TGTGCCAGCAGCGGGGGCGGCCGAACTTTCTTT
TRBJ2-7	NA	TRBV14	medium-sized	CASSPGTLYEQYF	TGTGCCAGCAGCCCCGGGACCCTCTACGAGCAGTACTTC
TRBJ1-2	NA	TRBV7-2	NA	CASSLPGGASGYTF	TGTGCCAGCAGCTTACCCGGGGGCGCGAGTGGCTACACCTTC
TRBJ2-2	NA	TRBV9	many	CASSPALGLTGELFF	TGTGCCAGCAGCCCAGCCCTCGGGCTCACCGGGGAGCTGTTTTTT
TRBJ1-1	TRBD1	TRBV18	NA	CASSKDRGGPEAFF	TGTGCCAGCTCAAAGGACAGGGGGGGGCCTGAAGCTTTCTTT
TRBJ1-2	NA	TRBV6-5	NA	CASIRGGAGYGYTF	TGTGCCAGCATCCGCGGCGGGGCCGGCTATGGCTACACCTTC
TRBJ2-3	NA	TRBV15	NA	CATSRDRGPDTQYF	TGTGCCACCAGCAGAGATCGTGGGCCCGATACGCAGTATTTT
TRBJ1-1	NA	TRBV6-5	NA	CASQGPTEAFF	TGTGCCAGTCAGGGACCCACTGAAGCTTTCTTT
TRBJ1-2	TRBD1	TRBV7-8	medium-sized	CASSSGTGGAGYGYTF	TGTGCCAGCAGCTCTGGGACAGGGGGCGCTGGCTATGGCTACACCTTC
TRBJ2-5	NA	TRBV12-3/TRBV12-4	NA	CASSFRVQETQYF	TGTGCCAGCAGTTTCAGGGTCCAAGAGACCCAGTACTTC
TRBJ1-5	NA	TRBV28	NA	CASTPRGSRNQPQHF	TGTGCCAGCACCCCAAGAGGGTCGCGCAATCAGCCCCAGCATTTT
TRBJ2-7	NA	TRBV9	once	CASSVAGTNYEQYF	TGTGCCAGCAGCGTAGCCGGGACAAATTACGAGCAGTACTTC
TRBJ1-1	NA	TRBV6-4	NA	CASALMENTEAFF	TGTGCCAGCGCCTTGATGGAGAACACTGAAGCTTTCTTT
TRBJ1-5	NA	TRBV25-1	NA	CASSESLGSNQPQHF	TGTGCCAGCAGTGAAAGTTTAGGGAGCAATCAGCCCCAGCATTTT